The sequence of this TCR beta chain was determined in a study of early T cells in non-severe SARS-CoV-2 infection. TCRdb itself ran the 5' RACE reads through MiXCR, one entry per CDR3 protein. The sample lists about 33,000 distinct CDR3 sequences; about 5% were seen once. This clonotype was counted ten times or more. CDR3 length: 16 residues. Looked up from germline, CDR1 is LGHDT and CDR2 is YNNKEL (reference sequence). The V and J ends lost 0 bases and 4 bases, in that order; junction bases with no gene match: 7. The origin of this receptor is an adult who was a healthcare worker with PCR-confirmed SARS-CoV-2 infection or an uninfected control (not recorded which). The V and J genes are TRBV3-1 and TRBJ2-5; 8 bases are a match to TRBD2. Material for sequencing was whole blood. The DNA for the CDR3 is TGTGCCAGCAGCCAAGATTTCGGGGGGGAGACAGAGACCCAGTACTTC. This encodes CASSQDFGGETETQYF.